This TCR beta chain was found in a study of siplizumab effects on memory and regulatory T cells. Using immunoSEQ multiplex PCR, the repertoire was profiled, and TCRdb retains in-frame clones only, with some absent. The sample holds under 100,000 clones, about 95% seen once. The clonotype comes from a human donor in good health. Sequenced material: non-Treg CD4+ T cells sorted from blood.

The CDR3 protein is CASTPGPGQGAYTGELFF. The CDR3 region has the DNA TGTGCCAGTACCCCCGGCCCCGGCCAGGGGGCGTACACCGGGGAGCTGTTTTTT. The chain combines TRBV19 with TRBJ2-2; TRBD1 matches at 8 bases. The germline gives CDR1 LNHDA, CDR2 SQIVND (reference sequence). The CDR3 has 18 amino acids. Trimming at V came to 7 bases and at J to 3 bases, leaving 16 bases not matched to a gene.